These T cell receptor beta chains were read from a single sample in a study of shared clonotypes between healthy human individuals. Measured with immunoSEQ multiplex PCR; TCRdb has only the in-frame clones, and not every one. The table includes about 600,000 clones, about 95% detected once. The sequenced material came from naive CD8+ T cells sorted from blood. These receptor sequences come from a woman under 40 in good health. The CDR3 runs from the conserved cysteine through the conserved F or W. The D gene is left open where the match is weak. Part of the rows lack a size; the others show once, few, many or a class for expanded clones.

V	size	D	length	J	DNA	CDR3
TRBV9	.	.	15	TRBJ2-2	TGTGCCAGCAGCGGGAGACAGGCGAACACCGGGGAGCTGTTTTTT	CASSGRQANTGELFF
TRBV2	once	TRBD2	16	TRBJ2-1	TGTGCCAGCAGTGATTCGACTAGCGGACCCCACAATGAGCAGTTCTTC	CASSDSTSGPHNEQFF
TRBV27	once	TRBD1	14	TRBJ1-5	TGTGCCAGCAGTCCGGGACAGGGTTATCAGCCCCAGCATTTT	CASSPGQGYQPQHF
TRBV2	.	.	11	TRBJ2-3	TGTGCCAGCCTGCAGGTAGATACGCAGTATTTT	CASLQVDTQYF
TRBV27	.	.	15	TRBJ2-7	TGTGCCAGCACCCCGTCTCTCGGGACCAGTTACGAGCAGTACTTC	CASTPSLGTSYEQYF
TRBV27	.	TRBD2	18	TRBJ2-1	TGTGCCAGCAGTTTATTAGCGGGAGGGATCGTCTCCTACAATGAGCAGTTCTTC	CASSLLAGGIVSYNEQFF
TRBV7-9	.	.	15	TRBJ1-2	TGTGCCAGCAGCTCCCCCCTCCCACGGAACTATGGCTACACCTTC	CASSSPLPRNYGYTF
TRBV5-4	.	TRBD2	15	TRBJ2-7	TGTGCCAGCAGCCCGGGGACTAGCGGGCGATACGAGCAGTACTTC	CASSPGTSGRYEQYF
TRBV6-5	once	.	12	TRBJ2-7	TGTGCCAGCAGTTTCAGTCGGAACGAGCAGTACTTC	CASSFSRNEQYF
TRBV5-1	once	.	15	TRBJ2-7	TGCGCCAGCAGCTTGGGGAGGAGCAGTCAAGGCGAGCAGTACTTC	CASSLGRSSQGEQYF
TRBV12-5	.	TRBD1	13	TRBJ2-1	TGTGCTAGTGGTTTCGGACAGGCGGCTGAGCAGTTCTTC	CASGFGQAAEQFF
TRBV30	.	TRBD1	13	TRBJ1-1	TGTGCCTGGTCCGCAGGGGGCAACACTGAAGCTTTCTTT	CAWSAGGNTEAFF
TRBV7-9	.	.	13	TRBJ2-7	TGTGCCAGCAGCACCCCAGAGCTTTACGAGCAGTACTTC	CASSTPELYEQYF
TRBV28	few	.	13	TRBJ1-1	TGTGCCAGCAGTTTGGGCAGGGACACTGAAGCTTTCTTT	CASSLGRDTEAFF
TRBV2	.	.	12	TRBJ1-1	TGTGCCAGCCTCGGAGGGAACACTGAAGCTTTCTTT	CASLGGNTEAFF
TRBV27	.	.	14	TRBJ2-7	TGTGCCAGCAGTTTCCGGGACACCACCTACGAGCAGTACTTC	CASSFRDTTYEQYF
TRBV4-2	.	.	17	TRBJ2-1	TGTGCCAGCAGCCAAGATGCTGCGGTTCCTTCCTACAATGAGCAGTTCTTC	CASSQDAAVPSYNEQFF
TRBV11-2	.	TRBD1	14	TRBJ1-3	TGTGCCAGCAGTTGGGACAGCTCTGGAAACACCATATATTTT	CASSWDSSGNTIYF
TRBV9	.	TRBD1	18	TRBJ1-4	TGTGCCAGCAGCTTTACGGACAGGGGGCTTGCAACTAATGAAAAACTGTTTTTT	CASSFTDRGLATNEKLFF
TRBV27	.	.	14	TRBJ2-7	TGTGCCAGCAGTTTACAGGCAGTCCCCTACGAGCAGTACTTC	CASSLQAVPYEQYF
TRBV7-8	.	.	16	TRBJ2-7	TGTGCCAGCAGCTTACCTCCCGCTCCTAAAACCTACGAGCAGTACTTC	CASSLPPAPKTYEQYF
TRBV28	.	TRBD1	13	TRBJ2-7	TGTGCCAGCGGCCTGACAGGGGAGGTCGAGCAGTACTTC	CASGLTGEVEQYF
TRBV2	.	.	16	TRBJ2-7	TGTGCCAGCACCGAGGAGAGGACGCAAATCCTCTACGAGCAGTACTTC	CASTEERTQILYEQYF
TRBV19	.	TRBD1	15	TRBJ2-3	TGTGCCAGTAGTCCCGGGACAGGGGCCGCAGATACGCAGTATTTT	CASSPGTGAADTQYF
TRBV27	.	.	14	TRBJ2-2	TGTGCCAGCAGTTTAGAAGGCCATGCCGGGGAGCTGTTTTTT	CASSLEGHAGELFF
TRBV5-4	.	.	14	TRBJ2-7	TGTGCCAGCAGCTTGGGGGACCGAGGCTACGAGCAGTACTTC	CASSLGDRGYEQYF
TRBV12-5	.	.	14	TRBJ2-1	TGTGCTAGTGGTTCCGGGACCAATTACAATGAGCAGTTCTTC	CASGSGTNYNEQFF
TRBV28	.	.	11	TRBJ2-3	TGTGCCAGCAGTTTGGTAGATACGCAGTATTTT	CASSLVDTQYF
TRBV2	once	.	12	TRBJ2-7	TGTGCCAGCAGTCTTACACGATACGAGCAGTACTTC	CASSLTRYEQYF
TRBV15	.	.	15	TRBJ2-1	TGTGCCACCAGCAGAGATTTCTACAGCTACAATGAGCAGTTCTTC	CATSRDFYSYNEQFF
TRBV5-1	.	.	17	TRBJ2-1	TGCGCCAGCAGCTTGGCTTCGTGGGGTAGCTTCCCCCCTGAGCAGTTCTTC	CASSLASWGSFPPEQFF
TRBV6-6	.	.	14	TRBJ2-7	TGTGCCAGCAGTTACAGGGAGGCAGACTACGAGCAGTACTTC	CASSYREADYEQYF
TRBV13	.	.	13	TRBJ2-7	TGTGCCAGCTCCAACCCGGGGGACTACGAGCAGTACTTC	CASSNPGDYEQYF
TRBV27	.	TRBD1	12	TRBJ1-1	TGTGCCAGCAGCACCAGGGGGACTGAAGCTTTCTTT	CASSTRGTEAFF
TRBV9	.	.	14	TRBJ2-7	TGTGCCAGCAGCGTAGAAGGGGTAGCCTACGAGCAGTACTTC	CASSVEGVAYEQYF
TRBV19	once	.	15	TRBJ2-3	TGTGCCAGTAGTTCGTCGGGGGCGAACACAGATACGCAGTATTTT	CASSSSGANTDTQYF
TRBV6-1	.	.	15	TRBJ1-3	TGTGCCAGCATTATCGGGGGTGTTACGGGAAACACCATATATTTT	CASIIGGVTGNTIYF
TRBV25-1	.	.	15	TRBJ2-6	TGTGCCAGCAGCGCAGACGGTTCTGGGGCCAACGTCCTGACTTTC	CASSADGSGANVLTF
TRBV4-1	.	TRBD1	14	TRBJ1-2	TGCGCCAGCAGAGAACAGGGGGCGGACTATGGCTACACCTTT	CASREQGADYGYTF
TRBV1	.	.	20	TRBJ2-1	TGCACCAGCAGCCAAGGGGCTCGCCGGGTCACTCGAAGGGGGTACAATGAGCAGTTCTTC	CTSSQGARRVTRRGYNEQFF
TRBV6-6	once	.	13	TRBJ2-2	TGTGCCAGCAGTTACTCCGGGATCGGGGAGCTGTTTTTT	CASSYSGIGELFF
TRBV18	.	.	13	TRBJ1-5	TGTGCCAGCTCACCGGCAGGAATGGGGCCCCAGCATTTT	CASSPAGMGPQHF